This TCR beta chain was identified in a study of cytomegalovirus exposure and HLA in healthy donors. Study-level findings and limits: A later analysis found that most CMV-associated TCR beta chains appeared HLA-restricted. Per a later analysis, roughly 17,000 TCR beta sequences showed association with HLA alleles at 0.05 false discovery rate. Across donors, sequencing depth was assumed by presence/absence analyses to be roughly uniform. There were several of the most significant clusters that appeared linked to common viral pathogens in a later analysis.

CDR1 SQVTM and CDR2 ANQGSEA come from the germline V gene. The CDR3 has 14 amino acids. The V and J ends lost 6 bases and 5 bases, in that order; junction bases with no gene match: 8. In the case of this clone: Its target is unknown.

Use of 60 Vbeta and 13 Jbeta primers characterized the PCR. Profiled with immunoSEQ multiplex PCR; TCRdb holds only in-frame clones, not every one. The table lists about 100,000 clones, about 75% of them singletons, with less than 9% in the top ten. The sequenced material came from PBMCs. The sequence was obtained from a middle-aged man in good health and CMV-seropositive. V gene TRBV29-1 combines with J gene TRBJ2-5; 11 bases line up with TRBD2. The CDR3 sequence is CSVTSGKDSETQYF. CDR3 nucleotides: TGCAGCGTGACTAGCGGGAAGGATTCGGAGACCCAGTACTTC.